These 22 T cell receptor beta chains originate from one sample sequenced in a study of tumor-infiltrating lymphocytes in primary liver carcinoma. With roughly 0.5 ug total RNA as template and a constant-region primer, TCR beta cDNA was made. Three nested multiplex PCR rounds, a slightly modified ARM-PCR, produced the libraries for TCR beta. Both of the initial two PCR rounds ran for roughly 10 cycles and employed TRBV1-TRBV30 forward primers alongside a C-beta reverse primer. TCRdb used MiXCR to reprocess the multiplex PCR reads, holding one entry per CDR3 protein. The sample records more than 60,000 distinct CDR3 sequences, nearly 70% being singletons. The source material, 20-30 mg of unsorted bulk tissue, was used to co-extract RNA and DNA. The specimen sequenced was liver tumor tissue from sampling region 4. The sample's subset: tumor region T4, right-lateral pole. The receptor set was obtained from a man between 40 and 49 years old with primary liver carcinoma and hepatitis B virus infection.

This sequence joins TRBV12-3 or TRBV12-4 and TRBJ1-5; D remains unclear. The J call is in doubt because the DNA end fits TRBJ2-3 better. This CDR3 has 13 amino acids. CDR3 loop: CASSLGADQPQYF. The CDR3 DNA follows: TGTGCCAGCAGTTTAGGGGCAGACCAGCCCCAGTATTTT.

For this clonotype: No conserved phenylalanine or tryptophan ends this CDR3, so it is likely a read error. The V gene is TRBV12-3 or TRBV12-4, the J gene TRBJ1-5, with unresolved D. The ends were cut back, 0 bases at V and 6 bases at J, with 9 bases in the middle. This CDR3 comprises 14 residues. The CDR3 DNA is TGTGCCAGCAGTTTAGCAACCTCAGGTCAGCCCCAGCATTAT. This codes for CASSLATSGQPQHY.

The V gene is TRBV2, the J gene TRBJ2-7, with D perhaps TRBD1 or TRBD2 (5 bases each). This CDR3 is 15 amino acids long. V shed 4 bases and J shed 2 bases, with 15 bases lying between them. The germline CDR1 and CDR2 sequences are SNHLY and FYNNEI. CDR3 in amino acids: CASSGAGTAPYEQYF. The CDR3 region has the DNA TGTGCCAGCAGTGGGGCCGGGACCGCACCCTACGAGCAGTACTTC. The whole variable domain, filled in from reference TRBV2 and TRBJ2-7, reads EPEVTQTPSHQVTQMGQEVILRCVPISNHLYFYWYRQILGQKVEFLVSFYNNEISEKSEIFDDQFSVERPDGSNFTLKIRSTKLEDSAMYFCASSGAGTAPYEQYFGPGTRLTVT.

Details on this clonotype: The junction and the germline gene differ at one end; a read error may be behind it. CDR3 residues: CTSSQDARGGYNEQFF. The DNA for the CDR3 is TGTACCAGCAGCCAAGATGCCCGAGGCGGCTACAATGAGCAGTTCTTC. The V and J genes are TRBV4-2 and TRBJ2-1; D is undetermined. CDR1 and CDR2 (germline): LGHNA, YNFKEQ. The CDR3 sequence is 16 residues long.

This chain connects TRBV28 to TRBJ2-7; a weak D match, TRBD2 (6 bases). The CDR3 is made up of 16 amino acids. CDR1 and CDR2 from the germline V gene are MDHEN and SYDVKM. Trimming took 4 bases from V and 4 from J, leaving 20 bases between them. The CDR3 protein is CASSSPGGNGRYEQYF. The CDR3 DNA sequence: TGTGCCAGCAGTTCCCCCGGCGGGAATGGACGGTACGAGCAGTACTTC.

This chain connects TRBV5-1 to TRBJ1-1; D unresolved. CDR1 and CDR2 (germline): SGHRS, YFSETQ. The ends were cut back, 4 bases at V and 6 bases at J, with 19 bases in the middle. The CDR3 totals 15 residues. In DNA form, the CDR3 reads TGCGCCAGCAGCCCGGAGGACGCTCTTCGGGCTGAAGCTTTCTTT. Its translation: CASSPEDALRAEAFF. Complete variable domain (other parts from reference TRBV5-1 and TRBJ1-1): KAGVTQTPRYLIKTRGQQVTLSCSPISGHRSVSWYQQTPGQGLQFLFEYFSETQRNKGNFPGRFSGRQFSNSRSEMNVSTLELGDSALYLCASSPEDALRAEAFFGQGTRLTVV.

As concerns this clonotype: In this CDR3 the conserved last residue, phenylalanine or tryptophan, is missing, so a read error is likely. The chain links TRBV11-2 to TRBJ2-1, with a possible D match to TRBD1 (5 bases). This CDR3 has 13 amino acids. Germline V gene sequence: CDR1 SGHAT, CDR2 FQNNGV. The CDR3 DNA is TGTGCCAGTAGCTTAGGGGTAGGGATTGAGCAGTTCCTC. Its protein is CASSLGVGIEQFL.

The gene calls are TRBV29-1 and TRBJ1-2; 8 nucleotides match TRBD1. The CDR3 is made up of 12 amino acids. Germline V gene data show CDR1 as SQVTM and CDR2 as ANQGSEA. CDR3 nucleotide sequence: TGCAGGATTGGGACAGGCACTTATGGCTACACCTTC. Protein sequence: CRIGTGTYGYTF.

In this sample, this clonotype turned up many times. The rearrangement joins TRBV6-2 or TRBV6-3 to TRBJ1-5; possible D gene TRBD1, 6 bases. V lost 5 bases to trimming and J lost 3 bases, with 14 bases between them. Germline loops: CDR1 MNHEY, CDR2 SVGEGT. The CDR3 sequence is 15 residues long. The DNA of the CDR3 is TGTGCCAGCAGTCTTCGAGGGGGGTCCAATCAGCCCCAGCATTTT. Its protein product is CASSLRGGSNQPQHF.

Note on this clonotype: The CDR3 carries no conserved terminal phenylalanine or tryptophan, so it likely arises from a read error. The V and J genes are TRBV2 and TRBJ1-2; D gene uncertain. CDR1 SNHLY and CDR2 FYNNEI come from the germline V gene. CDR3 length: 13 residues. This chain's CDR3 is CANSDGDNYGYTS. DNA for the CDR3: TGTGCCAACAGTGATGGGGATAATTATGGCTACACCTCC.

Note on this clonotype: Compared with germline, one end of the junction differs, possibly owing to a read error. V and J are TRBV11-2 and TRBJ2-5; D gene uncertain. Germline assignment: CDR1 SGHAT and CDR2 FQNNGV. The CDR3 consists of 12 residues. CDR3 in amino acids: CVSSLVEETQYF. CDR3 DNA: TGCGTCAGCAGTTTAGTAGAAGAGACCCAGTACTTC.

Points on this clonotype: One base away lies a much larger clone, so this may be a sequencing read error. The gene calls are TRBV6-4 and TRBJ2-2; D gene ambiguous. The CDR3 contains 13 residues. Germline V lookup: CDR1 MRHNA, CDR2 SNTAGT. Between the trimmed V and J ends, which lost 0 bases and 4 bases, there was a span of 3 bases. The chain's CDR3 is CASSDSATGELFF. CDR3 coding DNA: TGTGCCAGCAGTGACTCGGCCACCGGGGAGCTGTTTTTT.

This clonotype was seen ten or more times. This chain joins TRBV29-1 and TRBJ1-2; D possibly corresponds to TRBD1 (6 bases). The V gene lost 2 bases and the J gene lost 5 bases, with 12 bases spanning the gap. The CDR3 is 13 residues long. From germline, CDR1 is SQVTM and CDR2 ANQGSEA. The CDR3 spells CSVEWGHRYGYTF. The CDR3 DNA is TGCAGCGTTGAATGGGGACACCGGTATGGCTACACCTTC.

In the case of this clonotype: At one end, the junction sequence differs from germline, possibly due to a read error. V and J are TRBV11-2 and TRBJ2-2; D gene uncertain. This CDR3 contains 14 residues. The germline CDR1 and CDR2 sequences are SGHAT and FQNNGV. The CDR3 reads CAISSFGNTGELFF. Here the CDR3 DNA reads TGTGCCATCAGCTCTTTTGGAAACACCGGGGAGCTGTTTTTT. Supplemented by reference TRBV11-2 and TRBJ2-2, the full variable domain reads EAGVAQSPRYKIIEKRQSVAFWCNPISGHATLYWYQQILGQGPKLLIQFQNNGVVDDSQLPKDRFSAERLKGVDSTLKIQPAKLEDSAVYLCAISSFGNTGELFFGEGSRLTVL.

For this clonotype: The conserved closing phenylalanine or tryptophan is absent in this CDR3, likely reflecting a read error. The gene calls are TRBV10-3 and TRBJ2-5; D assignment may be TRBD1 or TRBD2 (5 bases each). The CDR3 is 14 amino acids. Germline V gene sequence: CDR1 ENHRY, CDR2 SYGVKD. CDR3 in amino acids: CAISEGQNQETQYL. The CDR3 DNA reads as TGTGCCATAAGTGAGGGGCAGAACCAAGAGACCCAGTACTTA.

This clonotype came up many times. The gene calls are TRBV28 and TRBJ2-1; 8 nucleotides align to TRBD1. Germline lookup yields CDR1 MDHEN and CDR2 SYDVKM. Trimming removed 6 bases from V and 4 bases from J; junction bases left unmatched: 11. The CDR3 covers 16 residues. The chain's CDR3 is CASSPSGTGVYNEQFF. Here the CDR3 DNA reads TGTGCCAGCAGCCCGTCCGGGACAGGAGTATACAATGAGCAGTTCTTC.

This clonotype was detected once. A read error may account for a junction end that differs from germline. In DNA form, the CDR3 reads TGTGCCAGCAGCTTAGGATGGGGTCGCGTGGATACACAGTATTTT. Residues: CASSLGWGRVDTQYF. The chain is built from TRBV11-1 and TRBJ2-3; D not resolved. The CDR3 is 15 residues long. Germline-derived CDR1 and CDR2 are SGHAT and FQDESV (reference sequence). The whole variable domain, filled in from reference TRBV11-1 and TRBJ2-3, reads EAEVAQSPRYKITEKSQAVAFWCDPISGHATLYWYRQILGQGPELLVQFQDESVVDDSQLPKDRFSAERLKGVDSTLKIQPAELGDSAMYLCASSLGWGRVDTQYFGPGTRLTVL.

This clonotype was seen only once. The CDR3 ends on some other residue instead of the conserved phenylalanine or tryptophan, so this is likely a read error. The chain joins TRBV7-9 to TRBJ1-1; D is uncertain. V was cut by 1 base and J by 11 bases, with 14 bases left in between. The CDR3 has 13 amino acids. Germline CDR1 and CDR2: SEHNR and FQNEAQ (reference sequence). The CDR3 DNA reads TGTGCCAGCAGCTTAGTGCTAGATAGCGTGGCTTTCTCT. Protein: CASSLVLDSVAFS.

Comment on this clonotype: Sequence at one end of the junction differs from germline and may be a read error. The chain joins TRBV24-1 to TRBJ2-3; the D call may be TRBD1 or TRBD2 (5 bases each). The CDR3 sequence is 16 residues long. Germline V gene lookup returns CDR1 KGHDR and CDR2 SFDVKD. The CDR3 DNA is TGTGCCACCAGTGAGCCCACCGGGACGGACACAGATATGCAGTATTTT. It is translated as CATSEPTGTDTDMQYF.

Remarks on this clonotype: This CDR3 is missing its conserved last phenylalanine or tryptophan, likely due to a read error. The chain has TRBV25-1 and TRBJ2-2; no clear D gene. V dropped 6 bases and J dropped 0 bases, with 8 bases sitting between them. This CDR3 is built from 14 residues. CDR1 and CDR2 (germline): MGHDK, SYGVNS. The CDR3 loop reads CASSRFTNTGELFI. For the CDR3, the DNA is TGTGCCAGCAGCAGATTCACGAACACCGGGGAGCTGTTTATT.

With regard to this clonotype: Just one base apart from a much larger clone, this may be a read error. CDR3 in amino acids: CASSWVQSAYTF. The CDR3, as DNA: TGTGCCAGCAGCTGGGTGCAAAGTGCCTACACCTTC. J is TRBJ1-2 and V is TRBV28; D remains ambiguous. Trimming stripped 6 bases from V and 10 bases from J, with 15 bases between. Per the germline V gene, CDR1 is MDHEN and CDR2 is SYDVKM. CDR3 length equals 12 residues.

Remarks on this clonotype: An end of the junction does not agree with germline; a read error may underlie this. The chain uses TRBV11-2 and TRBJ2-7; TRBD1 matches at 10 bases. CDR1 is SGHAT and CDR2 is FQNNGV in the germline V gene. This CDR3 region has 17 residues. The CDR3 DNA follows: TGTGCCGGCAGCTTTCATGGGACAGGGGTTTTAGTGGGCGGGCAGTACTTC. Residues: CAGSFHGTGVLVGGQYF.